These 18 T cell receptor beta chains were sequenced from one sample in a study of OX40 agonist ivuxolimab in advanced cancers. Measured with immunoSEQ multiplex PCR; TCRdb has only the in-frame clones, and not every one. The sample consists of fewer than 120,000 clones, roughly 87% of them appearing once. The sample was CD4+ or CD8+ T cells sorted from blood, taken in a trial of the OX40 agonist ivuxolimab. The receptors come from an adult with an advanced solid tumor such as melanoma, head and neck, liver or kidney cancer.

This clone has a single count. The V call is TRBV19, the J call TRBJ1-1; the D gene is possibly TRBD1 (5 bases). The CDR3 is made up of 13 amino acids. The ends were cut back, 3 bases at V and 5 bases at J, with 10 bases in the middle. Germline V gene sequence: CDR1 LNHDA, CDR2 SQIVND (reference sequence). The CDR3 sequence is CASSIGAGTEAFF. CDR3 bases: TGTGCCAGTAGTATCGGGGCGGGGACTGAAGCTTTCTTT.

This clone was picked up a small number of times. The V gene is TRBV30, the J gene TRBJ1-4; D is unclear. Looked up from germline, CDR1 is GTSNPN and CDR2 is SVGIG (reference sequence). The V and J ends lost 2 bases and 5 bases respectively, with 15 bases between them. This CDR3 contains 15 residues. The CDR3 DNA sequence: TGTGCCTGGAGTCCTGGGTCAGCCTCAAATGAAAAACTGTTTTTT. Translated, it gives CAWSPGSASNEKLFF.

This sequence joins TRBV19 and TRBJ1-1; possibly TRBD1 for D (5 bases). Trimming pared 4 bases from V and 0 bases from J, leaving 12 bases between. The CDR3 is made up of 15 amino acids. Germline V gene lookup returns CDR1 LNHDA and CDR2 SQIVND (reference sequence). The CDR3 DNA reads TGTGCCAGTAGTAAGGAGGGACGGATGAACACTGAAGCTTTCTTT. Protein product: CASSKEGRMNTEAFF.

The chain couples TRBV7-2 to TRBJ1-2, with D hard to call. The CDR3 contains 15 residues. Germline CDR1 SGHTA, CDR2 FQGNSA. Trimming removed 5 bases from V and 4 bases from J, with 17 bases in between. The CDR3 is CASSPGISTGYGYTF. Here the CDR3 DNA reads TGTGCCAGCAGCCCGGGGATTTCAACGGGCTATGGCTACACCTTC. Drawing the rest from reference TRBV7-2 and TRBJ1-2, the complete variable domain is GAGVSQSPSNKVTEKGKDVELRCDPISGHTALYWYRQSLGQGLEFLIYFQGNSAPDKSGLPSDRFSAERTGGSVSTLTIQRTQQEDSAVYLCASSPGISTGYGYTFGSGTRLTVV.

The chain couples TRBV10-3 to TRBJ2-7; TRBD1 matches 11 bases. CDR1 is ENHRY and CDR2 is SYGVKD in the germline V gene. V shed 3 bases, J shed 6 bases, and the junction held 7 bases outside the gene matches. This CDR3 spans 15 amino acids. The CDR3 DNA reads TGTGCCATCAGTGACGGGACAGGGGGTTTGGGCGAGCAGTACTTC. Encoded protein: CAISDGTGGLGEQYF.

This clone has more than one count but fewer than ten. The chain combines TRBV7-2 with TRBJ1-1; D uncertain. CDR1 is SGHTA and CDR2 is FQGNSA in the germline V gene. The length of the CDR3 is 14 residues. The ends were cut back, 1 base at V and 1 base at J, with 7 bases in the middle. In nucleotides, the CDR3 is TGTGCCAGCAGCTTAGATCGGTGGAACACTGAAGCTTTCTTT. Encoded protein: CASSLDRWNTEAFF.

The chain couples TRBV7-9 to TRBJ2-7, with D perhaps given as TRBD1 or TRBD2 (5 bases each). The CDR3 loop spans 13 amino acids. Trimming shortened V by 4 bases and J by 9 bases, and 16 bases separated the two germline ends. Germline V CDR1 and CDR2: SEHNR, FQNEAQ (reference sequence). The CDR3 reads CASSYSEGPGQYF. CDR3 DNA: TGTGCCAGCAGCTACTCCGAGGGACCGGGGCAGTACTTC.

The chain combines TRBV19 with TRBJ2-1; TRBD1 is a possible D gene (6 bases). The germline gives CDR1 LNHDA, CDR2 SQIVND (reference sequence). The V and J ends lost 4 bases and 6 bases respectively, with 10 bases between them. CDR3 size: 13 residues. CDR3 residues: CASSKQGFNEQFF. CDR3 bases: TGTGCCAGTAGTAAACAGGGATTCAATGAGCAGTTCTTC.

Details on this clone: At one of its ends the junction is not consistent with the germline gene, which may arise from a read error. This sequence joins TRBV7-8 and TRBJ1-2; no reliable D call. CDR3 length: 14 residues. Germline CDR1 is SGHVS and CDR2 is FQNEAQ. CDR3 region: CASSLGLENYDYTF. CDR3 DNA: TGTGCCAGCAGCTTAGGTCTGGAGAACTATGACTACACCTTC.

The rearrangement uses TRBV19 and TRBJ2-7; possibly TRBD2 for D (6 bases). Germline V CDR1 and CDR2: LNHDA, SQIVND (reference sequence). The CDR3 runs to 15 residues. V was clipped by 9 bases and J by 3 bases, with 21 bases between them. This chain's CDR3 is CARNTSSGRFYEQYF. CDR3 DNA: TGTGCCAGAAACACTTCCTCCGGGAGATTCTACGAGCAGTACTTC.

The V call is TRBV7-2, the J call TRBJ1-4; D is unclear. The V and J ends lost 2 bases and 4 bases respectively, with 8 bases between them. The V gene's germline CDR1 is SGHTA and CDR2 FQGNSA. This CDR3 comprises 14 residues. In DNA form, the CDR3 reads TGTGCCAGCAGCTTAAGCAGAGATAATGAAAAACTGTTTTTT. Encoded protein: CASSLSRDNEKLFF. Full variable domain (remainder filled in from reference TRBV7-2 and TRBJ1-4): GAGVSQSPSNKVTEKGKDVELRCDPISGHTALYWYRQSLGQGLEFLIYFQGNSAPDKSGLPSDRFSAERTGGSVSTLTIQRTQQEDSAVYLCASSLSRDNEKLFFGSGTQLSVL.

This rearrangement joins TRBV4-3 to TRBJ1-4, with 9 bases identical to TRBD1. V was pared by 2 bases and J by 7 bases, with 8 bases of the junction left unmatched. This CDR3 comprises 16 residues. CDR1 and CDR2 from the germline V gene are LGHNA and YSLEER. CDR3 DNA sequence: TGCGCCAGCAGCCAAACCGGGACAGGGCGACGTGAAAAACTGTTTTTT. Residues: CASSQTGTGRREKLFF.

Concerning this clone itself: The junction and the germline gene differ at one end; a read error may be behind it. The chain links TRBV27 to TRBJ2-7; 8 bases match TRBD2. The length of the CDR3 is 15 residues. Germline V lookup: CDR1 MNHEY, CDR2 SMNVEV (reference sequence). As DNA, the CDR3 is TGTGCCAGCAGTTTGACGGGACTAGAGCTTTACGAGCAGCACTTC. Encoded protein: CASSLTGLELYEQHF.

The chain links TRBV18 to TRBJ2-5; the match to TRBD1 covers 9 bases. Germline-derived CDR1 and CDR2 are KGHSH and LQKENI. Trimming removed 6 bases from V and 4 bases from J; junction bases left unmatched: 9. CDR3 length equals 15 residues. As DNA, the CDR3 is TGTGCCAGCTCCCTAAGACAGGGGGAAGGAGAGACCCAGTACTTC. Its translation: CASSLRQGEGETQYF.

This clone was seen a single time. V and J are TRBV5-4 and TRBJ2-3; no reliable D call. Germline values: CDR1 SGHNT, CDR2 YYREEE (reference sequence). This CDR3 has 15 amino acids. V was shortened by 2 bases and J by 1 base, with 11 bases between the two germline ends. As DNA, the CDR3 is TGTGCCAGCAGCTTTGGTGGCGTTGGCACAGATACGCAGTATTTT. Its translation is CASSFGGVGTDTQYF.

The chain is built from TRBV9 and TRBJ2-5, with D perhaps TRBD1 (6 bases). Trimming took 2 bases from V and 0 from J, leaving 8 bases between them. This CDR3 region has 14 residues. Germline V CDR1 and CDR2: SGDLS, YYNGEE. The CDR3 protein is CASSVEGDQETQYF. The CDR3 region has the DNA TGTGCCAGCAGCGTTGAGGGGGACCAAGAGACCCAGTACTTC. Using reference TRBV9 and TRBJ2-5 for the parts outside the CDR3, the full variable domain is DSGVTQTPKHLITATGQRVTLRCSPRSGDLSVYWYQQSLDQGLQFLIQYYNGEERAKGNILERFSAQQFPDLHSELNLSSLELGDSALYFCASSVEGDQETQYFGPGTRLLVL.

The genes are TRBV6-1 and TRBJ1-1, with 8 bases aligning to TRBD1. The CDR3 runs 14 residues. Germline V lookup: CDR1 MNHNS, CDR2 SASEGT. Unmatched junction bases numbered 14, after V lost 7 bases and J lost 10 bases. The CDR3 coding sequence is TGTGCCAGCATTAGAAGGGGGTCCGGGACAGGAGCTTTCTTT. Translating it yields CASIRRGSGTGAFF.

The V and J genes are TRBV11-2 and TRBJ2-7, with D uncertain. Trimming took off 5 bases at V and 2 bases at J, with 16 bases between the two ends. This CDR3 has 15 amino acids. CDR1 and CDR2 from the germline V gene are SGHAT and FQNNGV. In nucleotides, the CDR3 is TGTGCCAGCAGCCTTACCGGGCGCCCCACCTACGAGCAGTACTTC. Translated, it gives CASSLTGRPTYEQYF.